A selection of T cell receptor beta chains follows, all from one sample in a study of T cell changes during pregnancy in multiple sclerosis. The method was immunoSEQ multiplex PCR; TCRdb's version includes in-frame clones alone and lacks a portion of them. Of over 25,000 clones in the sample, 75% to 90% were seen once. Sequences were derived from CD8+ T cells from peripheral blood mononuclear cells, sampled after pregnancy. Receptors were obtained from a female donor with multiple sclerosis, enrolled in a pregnancy study. Both conserved end residues are part of each CDR3. A D gene is named only where the DNA matches it firmly. The size of a clone is reported for some rows only, either as once, few or many, or as a class for expanded clones.

v_call: TRBV29-1; j_call: TRBJ2-7; clone_size: -; d_call: -; cdr3_aa: CSSREGLEQYF; cdr3_nt: TGCAGCTCCCGGGAAGGGCTCGAGCAGTACTTC
v_call: TRBV7-3; j_call: TRBJ2-4; clone_size: once; d_call: TRBD2; cdr3_aa: CASSLWGGAKNIQYF; cdr3_nt: TGTGCCAGCAGCTTATGGGGGGGAGCCAAAAACATTCAGTACTTC
v_call: TRBV25-1; j_call: TRBJ2-1; clone_size: once; d_call: -; cdr3_aa: CASSELATHEQFF; cdr3_nt: TGTGCCAGCAGTGAATTAGCGACACATGAGCAGTTCTTC
v_call: TRBV7-2; j_call: TRBJ2-7; clone_size: -; d_call: TRBD1; cdr3_aa: CASSGNRGTSYEQYF; cdr3_nt: TGTGCCAGCAGCGGTAACAGGGGAACCTCCTACGAGCAGTACTTC
v_call: TRBV28; j_call: TRBJ1-5; clone_size: -; d_call: -; cdr3_aa: CASSFGTGYSNQPQHF; cdr3_nt: TGTGCCAGCAGTTTCGGAACAGGTTATAGCAATCAGCCCCAGCATTTT
v_call: TRBV7-9; j_call: TRBJ2-1; clone_size: -; d_call: TRBD2; cdr3_aa: CASSLNGRRSYNEQFF; cdr3_nt: TGTGCCAGCAGCTTAAACGGGAGGAGGTCCTACAATGAGCAGTTCTTC
v_call: TRBV28; j_call: TRBJ2-2; clone_size: -; d_call: -; cdr3_aa: CASSPRGTNTGELFF; cdr3_nt: TGTGCCAGCAGTCCCCGGGGGACCAACACCGGGGAGCTGTTTTTT
v_call: TRBV4-3; j_call: TRBJ2-7; clone_size: few; d_call: TRBD2; cdr3_aa: CASSQETGGSSYEQYF; cdr3_nt: TGCGCCAGCAGCCAAGAGACGGGAGGCAGCTCCTACGAGCAGTACTTC
v_call: TRBV27; j_call: TRBJ2-7; clone_size: -; d_call: -; cdr3_aa: CASSSGLSYEQYF; cdr3_nt: TGTGCCAGCAGTTCAGGACTCTCCTACGAGCAGTACTTC
v_call: TRBV28; j_call: TRBJ2-1; clone_size: -; d_call: TRBD1; cdr3_aa: CASSFNFGTGGEQFF; cdr3_nt: TGTGCCAGCAGTTTTAATTTTGGGACAGGGGGCGAGCAGTTCTTC
v_call: TRBV29-1; j_call: TRBJ2-1; clone_size: -; d_call: TRBD2; cdr3_aa: CSVSLAGEESGEQFF; cdr3_nt: TGCAGCGTGTCCCTAGCGGGAGAAGAATCGGGTGAGCAGTTCTTC
v_call: TRBV7-9; j_call: TRBJ2-5; clone_size: -; d_call: -; cdr3_aa: CASSSPQEFGTQYF; cdr3_nt: TGTGCCAGCAGCTCCCCACAGGAATTTGGTACCCAGTACTTC
v_call: TRBV5-6; j_call: TRBJ1-1; clone_size: -; d_call: -; cdr3_aa: CASSLAGFTEAFF; cdr3_nt: TGTGCCAGCAGCTTGGCAGGGTTCACTGAAGCTTTCTTT
v_call: TRBV5-6; j_call: TRBJ2-7; clone_size: -; d_call: TRBD1; cdr3_aa: CASSPPGQQYEQYF; cdr3_nt: TGTGCCAGCAGCCCTCCGGGACAGCAGTACGAGCAGTACTTC
v_call: TRBV2; j_call: TRBJ2-1; clone_size: -; d_call: TRBD2; cdr3_aa: CASRGLADYNEQFF; cdr3_nt: TGTGCCAGCCGGGGACTAGCGGACTACAATGAGCAGTTCTTC
v_call: TRBV11-2; j_call: TRBJ2-1; clone_size: -; d_call: TRBD2; cdr3_aa: CASSILAGEHPAEQFF; cdr3_nt: TGTGCCAGCAGCATCCTAGCGGGAGAGCACCCCGCGGAGCAGTTCTTC
v_call: TRBV14; j_call: TRBJ2-5; clone_size: -; d_call: TRBD2; cdr3_aa: CASSPGLAGGRETQYF; cdr3_nt: TGTGCCAGCAGCCCCGGACTAGCGGGAGGGAGAGAGACCCAGTACTTC
v_call: TRBV2; j_call: TRBJ2-1; clone_size: -; d_call: -; cdr3_aa: CASHERRGADAYGEQFF; cdr3_nt: TGTGCCAGCCACGAAAGAAGGGGTGCGGACGCCTACGGTGAGCAGTTCTTC
v_call: TRBV16; j_call: TRBJ2-2; clone_size: -; d_call: TRBD2; cdr3_aa: CASSHTSDNTGELFF; cdr3_nt: TGTGCCAGCAGCCACACTAGCGACAACACCGGGGAGCTGTTTTTT
v_call: TRBV21-1; j_call: TRBJ2-7; clone_size: -; d_call: -; cdr3_aa: CASSKFQGFSSYEQYF; cdr3_nt: TGTGCCAGCAGCAAATTTCAGGGTTTTAGCTCCTACGAGCAGTACTTC